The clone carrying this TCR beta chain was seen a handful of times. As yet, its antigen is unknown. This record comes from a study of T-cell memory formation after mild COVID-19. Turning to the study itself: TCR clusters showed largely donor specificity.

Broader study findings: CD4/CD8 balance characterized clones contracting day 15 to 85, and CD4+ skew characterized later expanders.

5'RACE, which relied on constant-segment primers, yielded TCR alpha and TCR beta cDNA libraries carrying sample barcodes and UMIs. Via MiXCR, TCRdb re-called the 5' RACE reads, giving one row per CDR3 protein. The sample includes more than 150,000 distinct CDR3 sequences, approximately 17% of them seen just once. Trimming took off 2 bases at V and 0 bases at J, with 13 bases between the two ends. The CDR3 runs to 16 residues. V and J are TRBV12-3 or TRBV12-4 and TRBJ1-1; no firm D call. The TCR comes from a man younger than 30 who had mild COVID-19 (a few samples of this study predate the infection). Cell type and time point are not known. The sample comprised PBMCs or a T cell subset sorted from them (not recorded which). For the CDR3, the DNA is TGTGCCAGCAGTTTAAGGTCGGGGAGCATGAACACTGAAGCTTTCTTT. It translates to CASSLRSGSMNTEAFF.